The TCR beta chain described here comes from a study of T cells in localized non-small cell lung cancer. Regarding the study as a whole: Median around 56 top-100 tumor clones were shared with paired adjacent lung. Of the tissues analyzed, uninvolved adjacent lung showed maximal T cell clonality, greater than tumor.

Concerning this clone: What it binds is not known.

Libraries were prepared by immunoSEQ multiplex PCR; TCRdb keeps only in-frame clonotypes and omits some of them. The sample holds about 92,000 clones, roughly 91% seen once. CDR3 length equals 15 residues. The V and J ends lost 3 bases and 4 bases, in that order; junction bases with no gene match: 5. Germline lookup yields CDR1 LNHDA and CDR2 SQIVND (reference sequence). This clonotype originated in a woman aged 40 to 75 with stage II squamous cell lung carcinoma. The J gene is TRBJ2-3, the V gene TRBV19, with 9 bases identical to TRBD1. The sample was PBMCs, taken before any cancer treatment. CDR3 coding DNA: TGTGCCAGTAGTATCCGGGACAGGGCGGCAGATACGCAGTATTTT. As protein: CASSIRDRAADTQYF.